Below, 2 T cell receptor beta chains from the same sample are listed, as sequenced in a study of T cell responses to AZD1222 COVID-19 vaccine. Using immunoSEQ multiplex PCR, the repertoire was profiled, and TCRdb retains in-frame clones only, with some absent. The table lists 150,000 to 200,000 clones, roughly 94% of them singletons. Sequences were derived from peripheral blood, sampled 28 days after the second AZD1222 dose. Receptor source: an adult who received the AZD1222 COVID-19 vaccine.

V and J are TRBV30 and TRBJ2-7; 9 bases are shared with TRBD1. Unmatched junction bases numbered 7, after V lost 1 base and J lost 3 bases. CDR3 length: 15 residues. The germline V gene encodes CDR1 GTSNPN and CDR2 SVGIG (reference sequence). Written as DNA, the CDR3 is TGTGCCTGGAGTGGGGGTGGACAGGGGTTCTACGAGCAGTACTTC. The encoded protein is CAWSGGGQGFYEQYF. The whole variable domain, filled in from reference TRBV30 and TRBJ2-7, reads SQTIHQWPATLVQPVGSPLSLECTVEGTSNPNLYWYRQAAGRGLQLLFYSVGIGQISSEVPQNLSASRPQDRQFILSSKKLLLSDSGFYLCAWSGGGQGFYEQYFGPGTRLTVT.

J is TRBJ2-1 and V is TRBV6-4; 8 nucleotides align to TRBD2. V trimming: 5 bases; J trimming: 8 bases; junction bases outside the gene matches: 14. From germline, CDR1 is MRHNA and CDR2 SNTAGT. The CDR3 is 16 residues long. The CDR3 DNA reads as TGTGCCAGCAGTAGGGGAACGGGAGGGCCAGTGGATGAGCAGTTCTTC. Protein sequence: CASSRGTGGPVDEQFF.